This TCR beta chain was sequenced during a study of preoperative IRX-2 immunotherapy in early breast cancer. This clone was observed a single time. CDR3 length: 13 residues. Treatment given: preoperative locoregional IRX-2 cytokine immunotherapy. Samples came from a phase Ib trial of preoperative locoregional IRX-2 cytokine immunotherapy. Generated by immunoSEQ multiplex PCR, the TCRdb table keeps only in-frame clones and is missing some. Of about 7,700 clones in the sample, around 80% were seen once. Source: tumor tissue, taken after IRX-2 immunotherapy. This clonotype originated in a human donor with breast cancer. The rearrangement links TRBV1 to TRBJ2-2; the table gives TRBD2 as D, unverified against the DNA. TRBV1 has pseudogene status. Here the CDR3 DNA reads TGCGCCAGCAGCCAAACGAAGCGGGGGGAGCTGTTTTTT. Its translation is CASSQTKRGELFF.